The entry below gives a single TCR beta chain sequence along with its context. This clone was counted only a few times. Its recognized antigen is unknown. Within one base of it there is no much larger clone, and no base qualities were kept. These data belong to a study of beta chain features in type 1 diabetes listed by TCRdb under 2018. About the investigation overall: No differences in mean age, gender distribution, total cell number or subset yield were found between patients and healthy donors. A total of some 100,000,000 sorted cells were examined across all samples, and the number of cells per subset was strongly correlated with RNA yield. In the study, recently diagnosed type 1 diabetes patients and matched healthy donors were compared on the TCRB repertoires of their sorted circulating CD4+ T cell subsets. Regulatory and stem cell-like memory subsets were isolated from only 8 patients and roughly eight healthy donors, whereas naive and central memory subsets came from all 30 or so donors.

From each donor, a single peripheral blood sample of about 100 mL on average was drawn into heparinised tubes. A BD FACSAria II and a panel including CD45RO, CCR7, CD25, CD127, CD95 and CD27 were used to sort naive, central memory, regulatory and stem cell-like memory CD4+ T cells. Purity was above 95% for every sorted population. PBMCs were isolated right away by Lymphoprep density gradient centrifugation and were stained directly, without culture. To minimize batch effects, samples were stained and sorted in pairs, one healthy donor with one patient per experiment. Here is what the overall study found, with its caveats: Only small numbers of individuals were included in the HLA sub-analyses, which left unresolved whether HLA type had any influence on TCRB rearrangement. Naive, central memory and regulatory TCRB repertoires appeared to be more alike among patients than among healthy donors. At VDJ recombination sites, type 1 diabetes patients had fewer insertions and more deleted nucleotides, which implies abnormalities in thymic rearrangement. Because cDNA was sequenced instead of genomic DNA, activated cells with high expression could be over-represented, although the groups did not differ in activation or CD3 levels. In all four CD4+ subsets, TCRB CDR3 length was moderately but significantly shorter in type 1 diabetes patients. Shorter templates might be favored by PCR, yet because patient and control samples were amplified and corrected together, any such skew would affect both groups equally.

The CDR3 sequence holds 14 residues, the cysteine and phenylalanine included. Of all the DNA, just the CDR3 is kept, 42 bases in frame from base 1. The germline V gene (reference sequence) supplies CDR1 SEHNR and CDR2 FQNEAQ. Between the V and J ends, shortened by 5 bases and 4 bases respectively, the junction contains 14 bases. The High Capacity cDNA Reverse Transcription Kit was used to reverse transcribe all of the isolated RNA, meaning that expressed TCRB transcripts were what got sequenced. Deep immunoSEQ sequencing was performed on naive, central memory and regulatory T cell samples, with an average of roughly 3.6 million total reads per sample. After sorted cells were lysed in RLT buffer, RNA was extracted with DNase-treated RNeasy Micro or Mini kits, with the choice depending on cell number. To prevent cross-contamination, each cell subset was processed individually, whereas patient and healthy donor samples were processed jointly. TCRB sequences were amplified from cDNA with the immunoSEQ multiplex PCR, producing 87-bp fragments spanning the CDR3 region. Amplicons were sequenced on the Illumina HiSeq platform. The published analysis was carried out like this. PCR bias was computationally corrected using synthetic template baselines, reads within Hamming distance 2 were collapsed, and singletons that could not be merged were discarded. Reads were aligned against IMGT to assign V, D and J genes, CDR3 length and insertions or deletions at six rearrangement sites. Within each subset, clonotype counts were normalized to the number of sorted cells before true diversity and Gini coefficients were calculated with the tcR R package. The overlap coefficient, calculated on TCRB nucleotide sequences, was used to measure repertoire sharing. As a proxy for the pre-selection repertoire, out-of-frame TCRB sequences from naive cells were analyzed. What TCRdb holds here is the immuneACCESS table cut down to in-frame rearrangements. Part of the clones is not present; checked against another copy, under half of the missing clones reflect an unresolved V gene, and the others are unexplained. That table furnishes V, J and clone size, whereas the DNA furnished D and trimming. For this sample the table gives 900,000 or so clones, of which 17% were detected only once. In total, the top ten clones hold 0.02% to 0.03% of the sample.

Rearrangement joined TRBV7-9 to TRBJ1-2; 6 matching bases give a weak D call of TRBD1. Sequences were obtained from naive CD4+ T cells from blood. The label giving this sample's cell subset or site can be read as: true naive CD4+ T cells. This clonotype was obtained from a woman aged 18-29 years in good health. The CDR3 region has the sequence CASSQGGSGYGYTF. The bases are TGTGCCAGCAGCCAAGGGGGTTCGGGCTATGGCTACACCTTC.